These 10 T cell receptor beta chains were sequenced from one sample in a study of regulatory T cells in long-lasting Graves disease. Time point specified: persistent/refractory GD, antithyroid drugs over 5 years with positive TRAb. PBMC-extracted RNA yielded the TCR library. Arm-PCR of CDR3 regions with iRepertoire HTBI primers generated TCR beta libraries. From the multiplex PCR reads, TCRdb called clonotypes with MiXCR, one entry per CDR3 protein. The sample lists 650,000 to 850,000 distinct CDR3 sequences; 30% were seen once. Sequenced material: peripheral blood mononuclear cells (PBMCs), taken when the disease was refractory, from a patient treated with antithyroid drugs. These receptors were taken from a female donor with Graves disease.

The rearrangement links TRBV5-5 to TRBJ2-5, with a possible D match to TRBD1 (5 bases). This CDR3 contains 14 residues. V lost 0 bases and J lost 5, with 11 bases in between. The germline V gene encodes CDR1 SGHKS and CDR2 YYEKEE (reference sequence). This chain's CDR3 is CASSLERGWETQYF. The CDR3 coding sequence is TGTGCCAGCAGCTTGGAAAGGGGTTGGGAGACCCAGTACTTC.

Of note for this clonotype: Relative to the germline gene, one junction end is altered; a read error may explain this. The V call is TRBV2, the J call TRBJ2-7; the match to TRBD1 covers 11 bases. The germline CDR1 and CDR2 sequences are SNHLY and FYNNEI. CDR3 size: 16 residues. The DNA of the CDR3 is TGCGCCAGCAGCCAAGATCCGGGACAGGGGGTCAGAGAGCAGTACTTC. The encoded protein is CASSQDPGQGVREQYF.

The V call is TRBV20-1, the J call TRBJ2-7, with TRBD2 matching 7 bases. CDR1 is DFQATT, CDR2 SNEGSKA, per germline (reference sequence). CDR3 length equals 14 residues. V lost 4 bases and J lost 2; bases outside the gene matches: 8. The CDR3 here is CSATSSGLTYEQYF. The CDR3 DNA reads TGCAGTGCTACGTCTAGCGGTTTGACCTACGAGCAGTACTTC.

The chain links TRBV2 to TRBJ2-7, with a possible D match to TRBD2 (6 bases). This CDR3 has 16 residues. Trimming pared 6 bases from V and 3 bases from J, leaving 21 bases between. The germline V gene has CDR1 SNHLY and CDR2 FYNNEI. The CDR3 coding sequence is TGTGCCAGCAGCGCTGGAGTGGGACTTACATACTACGAGCAGTACTTC. It codes for CASSAGVGLTYYEQYF.

The rearrangement links TRBV2 to TRBJ1-5, with D maybe TRBD1 (6 bases). The germline V gene encodes CDR1 SNHLY and CDR2 FYNNEI. V dropped 4 bases and J dropped 7 bases, with 23 bases sitting between them. The CDR3 sequence is 17 residues long. For the CDR3, the DNA is TGTGCCAGCAGTGGGGGGGGGACATTTAACCGGGCACAGCCCCAGCATTTT. It codes for CASSGGGTFNRAQPQHF.

This clonotype appeared a few times. This chain links TRBV6-2 or TRBV6-3 with TRBJ2-1, with 11 bases identical to TRBD2. The germline V gene has CDR1 MNHEY and CDR2 SVGEGT. The V segment lost 4 bases and the J segment 2 bases; nucleotides outside the gene matches: 4. The CDR3 is 16 amino acids. CDR3 region: CASSSGTSGTYNEQFF. CDR3 bases: TGTGCCAGCAGTTCCGGGACTAGCGGAACCTACAATGAGCAGTTCTTC.

V and J are TRBV27 and TRBJ1-2; 7 bases agree with TRBD1. Germline V gene data show CDR1 as MNHEY and CDR2 as SMNVEV (reference sequence). The CDR3 loop spans 14 amino acids. The trim removed 5 bases at V and 8 bases at J, leaving 11 bases unmatched. The DNA for the CDR3 is TGTGCCAGCAGTCCCTCCGACAGGGTCGTGGGCTACACCTTC. Its protein is CASSPSDRVVGYTF.

The rearrangement joins TRBV20-1 to TRBJ2-1; 8 bases agree with TRBD2. Germline values: CDR1 DFQATT, CDR2 SNEGSKA (reference sequence). The CDR3 totals 13 residues. The V segment lost 3 bases and the J segment 4 bases; nucleotides outside the gene matches: 2. Here the CDR3 reads CSASTSGYNEQFF. CDR3 coding DNA: TGCAGTGCTAGTACTAGCGGTTACAATGAGCAGTTCTTC.

This clonotype was seen once. This chain joins TRBV6-1 and TRBJ1-1, with D possibly matching TRBD1 (6 bases). The CDR3 length is 12 residues. Germline CDR1 MNHNS, CDR2 SASEGT. Trimming pared 6 bases from V and 10 bases from J, leaving 15 bases between. The CDR3 spells CASSPTGKRAFF. Here the CDR3 DNA reads TGTGCCAGCAGCCCCACAGGGAAACGAGCTTTCTTT.

CDR3 region: CASSGPNRDRGIWTEAFF. The DNA for the CDR3 is TGTGCCAGCAGTGGGCCCAACCGGGACAGGGGAATTTGGACTGAAGCTTTCTTT. The chain recombines TRBV6-1 with TRBJ1-1; TRBD1 matches 10 bases. The CDR3 is made up of 18 amino acids. V shed 4 bases and J 5 bases; nucleotides not matched to a gene: 16. Germline loops: CDR1 MNHNS, CDR2 SASEGT.